These T cell receptor beta chains were read from a single sample in a study of cytomegalovirus exposure and HLA in healthy donors. TCRdb keeps only in-frame clones here, not all; method: immunoSEQ multiplex PCR. The sample consists of about 130,000 clones, roughly 78% of them appearing once. Sequenced: PBMCs. The receptors derive from a man between 40 and 49 years old in good health and CMV-seropositive. The CDR3 runs from the conserved cysteine through the conserved F or W. A D gene is named only where the DNA matches it firmly. Clone size is shown for a subset of rows, as once, few, many or a class of expanded clone.

V gene	J gene	D gene	clone size	CDR3 DNA	CDR3 protein
TRBV4-1	TRBJ1-1	TRBD1	-	TGCACCAGCAGCCAAGGACAGGGGGCGAGGGGCACTGAAGCTTTCTTT	CTSSQGQGARGTEAFF
TRBV11-2	TRBJ1-4	-	-	TGTGCCAGCAGCTTCTCCAGGGTTGAAAAACTGTTTTTT	CASSFSRVEKLFF
TRBV28	TRBJ1-1	TRBD1	-	TGTGCCAGCAGTTGGACAGGGATGAACACTGAAGCTTTCTTT	CASSWTGMNTEAFF
TRBV27	TRBJ2-7	-	-	TGTGCCAGCAGTCTCCCCTCCTACGAGCAGTACTTC	CASSLPSYEQYF
TRBV7-9	TRBJ2-1	TRBD2	-	TGTGCCAGCAGCTTAGTACTAGCGGGGCCCTACAATGAGCAGTTCTTC	CASSLVLAGPYNEQFF
TRBV2	TRBJ1-2	TRBD1	-	TGTGCCAGCATTCCCACGGGACAGACCGGCTACACCTTC	CASIPTGQTGYTF
TRBV5-6	TRBJ2-6	-	-	TGTGCCAGCGATCTCGGAGGTCTCTCTGGGGCCAACGTCCTGACTTTC	CASDLGGLSGANVLTF
TRBV5-1	TRBJ1-1	-	-	TGCGCCAGCAGCTTACTCCCTGAAGGGGGTCTAGCTTTCTTT	CASSLLPEGGLAFF
TRBV6-1	TRBJ1-1	-	-	TGTGCCAGCAGCGACAGGTCCTTTGGAACACTCGAAGCTTTCTTT	CASSDRSFGTLEAFF
TRBV19	TRBJ2-7	TRBD2	-	TGTGCCAGTAGTACTCTGTGGCCTCTCGGCCGACTCCACAAGACTAGCGGGAGTTGCTACGAGCAGTACTTC	CASSTLWPLGRLHKTSGSCYEQYF
TRBV7-8	TRBJ2-2	-	-	TGTGCCAGCAGCCCTGACAGATCGAACACCGGGGAGCTGTTTTTT	CASSPDRSNTGELFF
TRBV11-2	TRBJ1-2	-	once	TGTGCCAGCAGCTTAGATAGGACAAGAAAATTGGAGGGCTACACCTTC	CASSLDRTRKLEGYTF
TRBV19	TRBJ2-3	-	-	TGTGCCAGTAGTATACTAGGAGAGGGAGATACGCAGTATTTT	CASSILGEGDTQYF
TRBV6-6	TRBJ1-1	-	-	TGTGCCAGCTCCCCCGTTGGGGGAGGCACTGAAGCTTTCTTT	CASSPVGGGTEAFF
TRBV18	TRBJ2-1	-	-	TGTGCCAGCTCACCAGGCAGGGATAATGAGCAGTTCTTC	CASSPGRDNEQFF
TRBV19	TRBJ2-5	TRBD2	once	TGTGCCAGTAGTAGACTAGCTGGAGAGACCCAGTACTTC	CASSRLAGETQYF
TRBV18	TRBJ1-1	TRBD1	-	TGTGCCAGCTCCCGGGACAGTCTACTCACTGAAGCTTTCTTT	CASSRDSLLTEAFF
TRBV7-6	TRBJ2-5	TRBD2	-	TGTGCCAGCAGCTTAGACTTTGGCCGTCTAGCGGGAGGAGCGTACTTC	CASSLDFGRLAGGAYF
TRBV2	TRBJ2-7	TRBD1	-	TGTGCCAGCAAAGACAGGGACGACGAGCAGTACTTC	CASKDRDDEQYF
TRBV7-8	TRBJ1-1	-	-	TGTGCCAGCAGCTTATATACAGCGAACACTGAAGCTTTCTTT	CASSLYTANTEAFF
TRBV5-1	TRBJ2-1	TRBD1	-	TGCGCCAGCAGCCCCGGGACAGACTACAATGAGCAGTTCTTC	CASSPGTDYNEQFF
TRBV30	TRBJ1-6	-	-	TGTGCCTGGAGTGCTGGGGCGGGATCACCCCTCCACTTT	CAWSAGAGSPLHF
TRBV5-4	TRBJ2-4	TRBD2	-	TGTGCCAGCAGCCCCGGGACTAGCGGGAGGGTAGACATTCAGTACTTC	CASSPGTSGRVDIQYF